Shown below are 24 T cell receptor beta chains from a single sample sequenced in a study of blood T cell repertoires in COVID-19. The protocol was immunoSEQ multiplex PCR, while the TCRdb copy is restricted to in-frame clones and leaves out a portion. The sample consists of more than 110,000 clones, about 87% of them appearing once. What was sequenced was peripheral blood. The receptor set was obtained from a woman between 40 and 55 years old with acute or convalescent COVID-19.

The chain carries TRBV7-8 and TRBJ2-3; weak D call: TRBD2 (5 bases). Germline CDR1 and CDR2: SGHVS and FQNEAQ. Trimming left V 4 bases short and J 3 bases short, with 5 bases between. CDR3 length: 12 residues. CDR3 coding DNA: TGTGCCAGCAGCTCGGGAACAGATACGCAGTATTTT. Translation: CASSSGTDTQYF.

This chain links TRBV21-1 with TRBJ1-6; the table calls TRBD1, which could not be checked here. TRBV21-1 is annotated as a pseudogene. The CDR3 has 15 residues. CDR3 residues: CASSKVRRGNSPLHF. In DNA, the CDR3 is TGTGCCAGCAGCAAAGTACGCAGGGGTAATTCACCCCTCCACTTT.

This chain joins TRBV30 and TRBJ2-3; TRBD1 matches at 8 bases. The junction had 10 bases not matched to a gene; V was cut back by 3 bases and J by 8 bases. The CDR3 contains 14 residues. The germline V gene encodes CDR1 GTSNPN and CDR2 SVGIG (reference sequence). CDR3 in DNA: TGTGCCTGGAGGGTTACAGGGGGGTGGGCTACGCAGTATTTT. Translating it yields CAWRVTGGWATQYF.

The chain has TRBV19 and TRBJ2-2, with D unclear. CDR1 is LNHDA, CDR2 SQIVND, per germline (reference sequence). The CDR3 is 12 residues long. V lost 5 bases and J lost 7, with 8 bases in between. Here the CDR3 reads CASSYLYGELFF. In DNA, the CDR3 is TGTGCCAGTAGTTATCTCTACGGGGAGCTGTTTTTT.

This sequence joins TRBV7-3 and TRBJ2-1, with D perhaps TRBD1 (6 bases). Germline loops: CDR1 SGHTA, CDR2 FQGTGA. V gave up 6 bases and J gave up 0 bases, with 24 bases separating them. There are 19 residues in the CDR3. The CDR3 protein is CASSSPEEGTPYSYNEQFF. CDR3 nucleotides: TGTGCCAGCAGTTCCCCCGAAGAGGGGACACCTTACTCCTACAATGAGCAGTTCTTC. The full variable domain, rest sourced from reference TRBV7-3 and TRBJ2-1, is GAGVSQTPSNKVTEKGKYVELRCDPISGHTALYWYRQSLGQGPEFLIYFQGTGAADDSGLPNDRFFAVRPEGSVSTLKIQRTERGDSAVYLCASSSPEEGTPYSYNEQFFGPGTRLTVL.

The chain joins TRBV6-5 to TRBJ2-2; 11 bases agree with TRBD2. Germline trimming cut 4 bases from V and 4 bases from J; bases unmatched to any gene: 2. This CDR3 region has 15 residues. Germline CDR1 MNHEY, CDR2 SVGAGI. In DNA form, the CDR3 reads TGTGCCAGCAGTTTAGCGGGGGGGCCCACCGGGGAGCTGTTTTTT. It encodes CASSLAGGPTGELFF.

The rearrangement joins TRBV19 to TRBJ2-1; 9 positions agree with TRBD1. Germline lookup yields CDR1 LNHDA and CDR2 SQIVND (reference sequence). The V and J ends lost 7 bases and 5 bases, in that order; junction bases with no gene match: 3. The CDR3 loop spans 13 amino acids. For the CDR3, the DNA is TGTGCCAGTAAGGGACAGGGAGACAATGAGCAGTTCTTC. It codes for CASKGQGDNEQFF.

J is TRBJ2-3 and V is TRBV29-1; 8 bases match TRBD1. The CDR3 runs to 19 residues. Germline lookup yields CDR1 SQVTM and CDR2 ANQGSEA. Trimming cost V 7 bases and J 0 bases; bases outside gene matches: 21. CDR3 loop: CSGIVYQQGATGSTDTQYF. CDR3 nucleotides: TGCAGCGGCATTGTGTACCAGCAGGGGGCGACGGGAAGCACAGATACGCAGTATTTT.

J is TRBJ2-4 and V is TRBV5-6; D unresolved. The CDR3 is 11 amino acids. Germline lookup yields CDR1 SGHDT and CDR2 YYEEEE. Trimming pared 3 bases from V and 9 bases from J, leaving 7 bases between. CDR3 nucleotide sequence: TGTGCCAGCAGCTCCGGTTCCATTCAGTACTTC. Protein sequence: CASSSGSIQYF.

The chain uses TRBV5-5 and TRBJ2-4, with 7 bases identical to TRBD2. Per germline, CDR1 SGHKS and CDR2 YYEKEE (reference sequence). J lost 6 bases, V lost 4 bases, and 10 bases had no gene match. The CDR3 has 15 amino acids. This CDR3 reads CASSTFTGGGNIQYF. CDR3 coding DNA: TGTGCCAGCAGCACATTTACGGGGGGAGGAAACATTCAGTACTTC.

The V gene is TRBV5-6, the J gene TRBJ1-6; TRBD1 might be the D (6 bases). This CDR3 spans 14 amino acids. Germline CDR1 reads SGHDT; CDR2 reads YYEEEE. Trimming removed 4 bases from V and 10 bases from J, with 15 bases in between. CDR3 residues: CASSPDSSGSPLHF. In DNA form, the CDR3 reads TGTGCCAGCAGCCCGGACAGTTCGGGGTCACCCCTCCACTTT.

CDR3 protein: CASSPSAGPNTEAFF. CDR3 DNA: TGTGCCAGCTCACCCTCAGCGGGGCCAAACACTGAAGCTTTCTTT. The chain is built from TRBV18 and TRBJ1-1; the D gene is possibly TRBD1 (5 bases). Germline CDR1 reads KGHSH; CDR2 reads LQKENI. The CDR3 consists of 15 residues. V lost 3 bases and J lost 2, with 13 bases in between.

The chain joins TRBV6-2 or TRBV6-3 to TRBJ2-3, with unresolved D. The V gene's germline CDR1 is MNHEY and CDR2 SVGEGT. The V end was cut by 4 bases, the J end by 1 base, with 6 bases between. The CDR3 loop spans 13 amino acids. The CDR3 nucleotides are TGTGCCAGCAGTTCCCAGGGCACAGATACGCAGTATTTT. Its translation: CASSSQGTDTQYF.

This sequence joins TRBV10-3 and TRBJ1-1; no reliable D call. The CDR3 has 16 amino acids. Germline-derived CDR1 and CDR2 are ENHRY and SYGVKD. V gave up 4 bases and J gave up 4 bases, with 19 bases separating them. The DNA for the CDR3 is TGTGCCATCAGTGTGGGAGCATCGGCTTCGTTCACTGAAGCTTTCTTT. Its protein product is CAISVGASASFTEAFF.

This chain joins TRBV15 and TRBJ1-4; D call uncertain. The V gene's germline CDR1 is LNHNV and CDR2 YYDKDF (reference sequence). This CDR3 has 16 residues. Trimming removed 3 bases from V and 7 bases from J, with 18 bases in between. CDR3 protein: CATSSPVGRGSEKLFF. Written as DNA, the CDR3 is TGTGCCACCAGCAGCCCCGTCGGGCGGGGTAGTGAAAAACTGTTTTTT.

The chain has TRBV20-1 and TRBJ1-1; D may be TRBD1 (5 bases). Deletions cut 3 bases from V and 7 bases from J, with 9 bases between. This CDR3 is 11 amino acids long. Germline assignment: CDR1 DFQATT and CDR2 SNEGSKA (reference sequence). The CDR3 reads CSASRVSEAFF. The CDR3 DNA sequence: TGCAGTGCTAGCAGGGTTAGTGAAGCTTTCTTT.

This chain joins TRBV7-3 and TRBJ2-2; D is unresolved. Germline V CDR1 and CDR2: SGHTA, FQGTGA. Trimming shortened V by 5 bases and J by 2 bases, and 9 bases separated the two germline ends. There are 14 residues in the CDR3. CDR3 bases: TGTGCCAGCAGCGTCAATCATAACACCGGGGAGCTGTTTTTT. Protein product: CASSVNHNTGELFF.

The chain joins TRBV5-1 to TRBJ1-4, with TRBD1 matching 10 bases. Germline V lookup: CDR1 SGHRS, CDR2 YFSETQ. The CDR3 runs 14 residues. J lost 5 bases, V lost 7 bases, and 5 bases had no gene match. CDR3 coding DNA: TGCGCCAGCTGCCCGGACAGGGGGAATGAAAAACTGTTTTTT. Its protein product is CASCPDRGNEKLFF.

The CDR3 region has the DNA TGTGCCAGCAGCTTCCCCGACAGATTAGTCTATGGCTACACCTTC. It encodes CASSFPDRLVYGYTF. The chain couples TRBV7-2 to TRBJ1-2; a weak D match, TRBD1 (5 bases). The CDR3 contains 15 residues. Germline-derived CDR1 and CDR2 are SGHTA and FQGNSA. V was clipped by 3 bases and J by 4 bases, with 15 bases between them.

The chain combines TRBV27 with TRBJ2-6; D possibly corresponds to TRBD2 (5 bases). Germline CDR1 reads MNHEY; CDR2 reads SMNVEV (reference sequence). The CDR3 extends over 16 amino acids. Trimming removed 5 bases at V and 0 bases at J, with 11 bases between. Here the CDR3 DNA reads TGTGCCAGCAGTCCCCTAGCCCTCTCTGGGGCCAACGTCCTGACTTTC. Translated: CASSPLALSGANVLTF.

There are many counts of this clone. J is TRBJ2-1 and V is TRBV3-1 (or the pseudogene TRBV3-2); possibly TRBD2 for D (6 bases). Trimming took off 2 bases at V and 6 bases at J, with 14 bases between the two ends. Germline V lookup: CDR1 LGHDT, CDR2 YNNKEL (reference sequence). The CDR3 sequence is 15 residues long. The CDR3 sequence is CASSQTAGWANEQFF. Here the CDR3 DNA reads TGTGCCAGCAGCCAAACAGCGGGTTGGGCCAATGAGCAGTTCTTC.

The rearrangement joins TRBV6-5 to TRBJ2-2; D uncertain. CDR1 is MNHEY and CDR2 is SVGAGI in the germline V gene. V lost 11 bases to trimming and J lost 6 bases, with 16 bases between them. The CDR3 has 13 amino acids. In nucleotides, the CDR3 is TGTGCCGCCGCGAGGCTAGACCCCGGGGAGCTGTTTTTT. Translation gives CAAARLDPGELFF.

The V gene is TRBV20-1, the J gene TRBJ1-1; weak D call: TRBD1 (6 bases). CDR1 and CDR2 (germline): DFQATT, SNEGSKA (reference sequence). This CDR3 spans 14 amino acids. Between the trimmed V and J ends, which lost 3 bases and 4 bases, there was a span of 15 bases. CDR3 DNA: TGCAGTGCTAGTAGGGGGGGCGCGGGCACTGAAGCTTTCTTT. Translated: CSASRGGAGTEAFF.

The CDR3 region is CASSQGAGGPNTEAFF. The CDR3 region has the DNA TGCGCCAGCAGCCAAGGGGCCGGGGGACCGAACACTGAAGCTTTCTTT. The gene calls are TRBV4-3 and TRBJ1-1; possible D gene TRBD1, 5 bases. Trimming removed 1 base from V and 1 base from J, with 13 bases in between. There are 16 residues in the CDR3. Germline lookup yields CDR1 LGHNA and CDR2 YSLEER.